This entry is about one T cell receptor (beta chain). This clone was recorded only once. Its antigen specificity is not known. Per-base qualities were not stored, and no clone one base away is much larger. Trimming takes 4 bases off V and 7 bases off J; junction bases not matched to a gene: 9. Looking up the germline V gene yields CDR1 SQVTM and CDR2 ANQGSEA. Spanning cysteine to phenylalanine, the CDR3 consists of 14 amino acids. This entry keeps only the CDR3 DNA: 42 bases, framed from base 1. The source of the sample is a study of shared clonotypes between healthy human individuals (TCRdb year 2020). With respect to the entire study: A couple of women and a few men aged 18 to 49 years were included in the cohort. Between about 0.8 and 9 billion PBMCs per donor were obtained by leukapheresis. The study deeply sequenced blood TCR repertoires of about 5 healthy adults to estimate repertoire size and the extent of clonotype sharing between individuals. Per donor, three plates each were used for CD4 naive and CD4 memory, two for CD8 naive, and one for CD8 memory. To increase sequencing depth and limit assay-specific biases, TCR repertoire library preparation and sequencing were carried out by different laboratories using diverse techniques.

The research as a whole found: Compared with non-shared clonotypes, clonotypes shared by all four sorted-subset donors had higher generation probabilities. Naive subsets generally had larger estimated clonotype richness than memory subsets did. When a few donors were compared, the shared fraction of clonotypes was around 5.1% for naive CD4, more than 3% for naive CD8, more than 2% for memory CD4, and less than 0.5% for memory CD8. Sampling was limited to blood, and TCR repertoires in tissue likely differ from TCR repertoires in blood. Incomplete sequencing was indicated by rarefaction of sorted-subset datasets, despite the large sequencing depth. Because the study included a small number of donors, the genetic and exposure-history diversity represented was limited. Pairwise subsampling led to the expectation that sequencing depth would affect the degree of clonotype sharing among donors.

Donors were healthy HIV-negative adults with no recently reported acute infections or vaccinations. All donors were Caucasian adults living in Nashville, Tennessee, USA. CD4+ T cells were enriched through magnetic negative selection, after which naive cells were positively selected on CD45RA and the remaining negative fraction served as the memory subset. After blood collection by leukapheresis, PBMCs were isolated using Ficoll-Histopaque density gradient centrifugation and then cryopreserved in the vapor phase of liquid nitrogen. Analytical flow cytometry was used to check the purity and quantity of each magnetically sorted T cell population. From each sorted fraction, genomic DNA was isolated and quantified by UV absorbance on a Nanodrop 2000c. Using the deep immunoSEQ assay, TCR CDR3 regions were amplified from genomic DNA by multiplex PCR. Extracted genomic DNA from each cell subset was distributed evenly across all wells of several immunoSEQ 96-well plates, and each plate was treated as a replicate. For sorted subsets, each replicate PCR was loaded with about 200 ng genomic DNA, equivalent to 25,000 to 35,000 T cell genomes. Purified libraries were measured with a Qubit 3.0 fluorometer, size-checked on a Bioanalyzer 2100, and measured again with the KAPA Library Quantification kit. Every immunoSEQ 96-well plate was sequenced on a separate single-read 150-cycle Illumina NextSeq 550 flow cell. Concerning the study's data processing: Because the immunoSEQ output included only junctional sequences and no quality scores, the filtering could not be the same as the filtering used for full-length reads. To assign V/J genes and CDR3, sequences were annotated against IMGT germline references using PyIR, a Python wrapper for IgBLAST v1.9. Any read was removed if the V/J assignment was weak (E-value above 1e-6), the CDR3 was missing, or the read contained stop codons, out-of-frame junctions, or ambiguous translated residues. V3J clonotypes were defined by identical inferred V gene, J gene, and CDR3 amino acid sequence. To compute the percentage overlap between repertoires, the number of shared unique clonotypes was divided by the size of the smaller repertoire. Repertoire richness was assessed with RTK rarefaction, the Chao1 estimator, and Recon v2.1 estimates of unobserved clonotypes. Generation probabilities were computed with OLGA for all TCRbeta clonotypes obtained by the gDNA method from several donors. Sourced from immuneACCESS, this table was stored by TCRdb with only in-frame sequences that have V and J called. A share of the clones is absent; for the studies checked, an unresolved V gene accounts for under half, and the remainder has no known explanation. V, J and clone size are taken as reported in that table, and D and trimming were inferred from the DNA itself. The sample table lists millions of clones, 85% to 95% of them with a count of one. The ten largest account for 0.14% of the sample.

The V and J genes are TRBV29-1 and TRBJ1-2, and 10 junctional nucleotides match TRBD1. The specimen was naive CD4+ T cells sorted from blood. The sample's cell subset or site label is to be understood as: CD45RA+ positively selected. The source is a man younger than 35 in good health. The CDR3 region: CSVGPNDRGLGYTF. The nucleotide sequence is given as TGCAGCGTTGGCCCCAACGACAGGGGGCTTGGCTACACCTTC.